Sequencing of this TCR beta chain was carried out in a study of OX40 agonist ivuxolimab in advanced cancers. CDR1 is MNHNS and CDR2 is SASEGT in the germline V gene. The CDR3 contains 15 residues. V lost 6 bases, J lost 7 bases, and 10 bases stayed unmatched. Sequenced by immunoSEQ multiplex PCR; TCRdb stores in-frame clones only, minus some. The table shows tens of thousands of clones, with roughly four fifths occurring only once. This chain uses TRBV6-1 with TRBJ1-5; 9 bases are a match to TRBD1. Sequenced here: CD4+ or CD8+ T cells sorted from blood, sampled in a trial of the OX40 agonist ivuxolimab. The clonotype originates from an adult with an advanced solid tumor such as melanoma, head and neck, liver or kidney cancer. CDR3 sequence: CASRVAGQGNQPQHF. CDR3 in DNA: TGTGCCAGCAGAGTGGCGGGACAGGGAAACCAGCCCCAGCATTTT.